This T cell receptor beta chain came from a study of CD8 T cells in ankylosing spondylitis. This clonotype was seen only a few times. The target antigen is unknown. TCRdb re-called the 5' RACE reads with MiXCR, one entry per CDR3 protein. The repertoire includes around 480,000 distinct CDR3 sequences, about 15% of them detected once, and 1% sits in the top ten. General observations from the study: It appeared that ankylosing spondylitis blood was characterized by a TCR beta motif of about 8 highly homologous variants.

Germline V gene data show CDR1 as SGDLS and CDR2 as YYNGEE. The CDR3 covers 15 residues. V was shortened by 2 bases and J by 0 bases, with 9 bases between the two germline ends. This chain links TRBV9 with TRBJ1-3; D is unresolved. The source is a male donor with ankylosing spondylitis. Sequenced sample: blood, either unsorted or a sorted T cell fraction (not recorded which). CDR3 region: CASSVGDISGNTIYF. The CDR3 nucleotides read TGTGCCAGCAGCGTCGGCGACATCTCTGGAAACACCATATATTTT.